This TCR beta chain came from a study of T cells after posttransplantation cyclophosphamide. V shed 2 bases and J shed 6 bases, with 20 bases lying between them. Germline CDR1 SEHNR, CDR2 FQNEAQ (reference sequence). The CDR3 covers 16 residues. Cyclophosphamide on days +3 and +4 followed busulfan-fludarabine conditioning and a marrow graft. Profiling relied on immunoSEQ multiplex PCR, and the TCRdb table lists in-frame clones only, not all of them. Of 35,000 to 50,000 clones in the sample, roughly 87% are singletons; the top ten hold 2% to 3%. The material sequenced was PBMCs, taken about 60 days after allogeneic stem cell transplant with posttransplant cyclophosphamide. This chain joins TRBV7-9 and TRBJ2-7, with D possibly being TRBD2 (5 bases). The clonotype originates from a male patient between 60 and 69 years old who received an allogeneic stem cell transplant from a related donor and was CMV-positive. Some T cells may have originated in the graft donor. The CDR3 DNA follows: TGTGCCAGCAGCTTAAAGTTCGGCATGGGAGCTGTCGAGCAGTACTTC. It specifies CASSLKFGMGAVEQYF.